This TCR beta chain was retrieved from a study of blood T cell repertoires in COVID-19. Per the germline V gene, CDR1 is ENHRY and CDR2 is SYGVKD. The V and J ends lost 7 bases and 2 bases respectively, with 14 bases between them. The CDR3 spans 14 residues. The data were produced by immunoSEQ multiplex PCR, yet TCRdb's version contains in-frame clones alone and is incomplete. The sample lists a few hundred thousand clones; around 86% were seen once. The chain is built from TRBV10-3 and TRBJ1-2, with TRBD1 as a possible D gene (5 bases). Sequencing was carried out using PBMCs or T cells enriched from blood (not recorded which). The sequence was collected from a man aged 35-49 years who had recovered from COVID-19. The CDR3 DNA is TGTGCCATCACCACAGGACAAGGAAACTATGGCTACACCTTC. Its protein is CAITTGQGNYGYTF.